These 5 T cell receptor beta chains came from one sample sequenced in a study of CD8+ T cells in alopecia areata (dated by TCRdb to between 2018 and 2020). The library was made by the immunoSEQ multiplex PCR assay. To provide template for TCR sequencing, every sample had RNA extracted and reverse transcribed into cDNA. TCRdb took over this immuneACCESS table, retaining in-frame rearrangements with V and J assigned. Such tables are incomplete; in checked studies, under half of the missing clones stem from an unresolved V gene, and the remainder is unexplained. The sample table shows 120,000 to 150,000 clones, and about 87% are seen once. The ten largest account for about 15% of the sample. Taken with the paper, the label for time point translates to: baseline before oral tofacitinib. Sample: CD8+ T cells sorted from blood, taken at week 0. The receptors shown here come from a human donor with alopecia areata.

The chain is built from TRBV5-4 and TRBJ2-7; no reliable D call. The CDR3 spans 14 residues. CDR1 is SGHNT and CDR2 is YYREEE in the germline V gene (reference sequence). V shed 4 bases and J shed 7 bases, with 18 bases lying between them. The CDR3 coding sequence is TGTGCCAGCAGCCTCCCGGACCGTCCCGGGGAGCAGTACTTC. Its protein is CASSLPDRPGEQYF.

The chain links TRBV6-5 to TRBJ2-7, with 8 bases that match TRBD1. CDR1 is MNHEY and CDR2 is SVGAGI in the germline V gene. V dropped 5 bases and J dropped 6; count of bases not matched to a gene: 12. This CDR3 spans 15 amino acids. CDR3 amino acids: CASSTQRTGPGEQYF. The CDR3, as DNA: TGTGCCAGCAGTACCCAACGGACAGGGCCTGGCGAGCAGTACTTC.

This chain joins TRBV19 and TRBJ2-7; possibly TRBD2 for D (7 bases). The germline V gene has CDR1 LNHDA and CDR2 SQIVND (reference sequence). V was shortened by 6 bases and J by 0 bases, with 18 bases between the two germline ends. CDR3 length equals 16 residues. For the CDR3, the DNA is TGTGCCAGTAGCGCTATCTCGGGGGGCAGCTCCTACGAGCAGTACTTC. Protein product: CASSAISGGSSYEQYF. Together with reference TRBV19 and TRBJ2-7, the CDR3 gives the full variable domain: DGGITQSPKYLFRKEGQNVTLSCEQNLNHDAMYWYRQDPGQGLRLIYYSQIVNDFQKGDIAEGYSVSREKKESFPLTVTSAQKNPTAFYLCASSAISGGSSYEQYFGPGTRLTVT.

The rearrangement joins TRBV2 to TRBJ1-1; D is uncertain. Germline CDR1 SNHLY, CDR2 FYNNEI. With 8 bases removed from V and 10 bases from J, the gap between germline ends came to 14 bases. The CDR3 loop spans 11 amino acids. The CDR3 DNA follows: TGTGCCAGCCGTGGACTCTCTGGAGCTTTCTTT. It codes for CASRGLSGAFF.

Only a few counts were recorded for this clone. V gene TRBV5-1 combines with J gene TRBJ2-2; D is possibly TRBD2 (7 bases). Trimming left V 0 bases short and J 0 bases short, with 9 bases between. This CDR3 contains 16 residues. The germline V gene has CDR1 SGHRS and CDR2 YFSETQ. The CDR3 nucleotides are TGCGCCAGCAGCTTGGTAGGGGGGGCGAACACCGGGGAGCTGTTTTTT. Translating gives CASSLVGGANTGELFF.